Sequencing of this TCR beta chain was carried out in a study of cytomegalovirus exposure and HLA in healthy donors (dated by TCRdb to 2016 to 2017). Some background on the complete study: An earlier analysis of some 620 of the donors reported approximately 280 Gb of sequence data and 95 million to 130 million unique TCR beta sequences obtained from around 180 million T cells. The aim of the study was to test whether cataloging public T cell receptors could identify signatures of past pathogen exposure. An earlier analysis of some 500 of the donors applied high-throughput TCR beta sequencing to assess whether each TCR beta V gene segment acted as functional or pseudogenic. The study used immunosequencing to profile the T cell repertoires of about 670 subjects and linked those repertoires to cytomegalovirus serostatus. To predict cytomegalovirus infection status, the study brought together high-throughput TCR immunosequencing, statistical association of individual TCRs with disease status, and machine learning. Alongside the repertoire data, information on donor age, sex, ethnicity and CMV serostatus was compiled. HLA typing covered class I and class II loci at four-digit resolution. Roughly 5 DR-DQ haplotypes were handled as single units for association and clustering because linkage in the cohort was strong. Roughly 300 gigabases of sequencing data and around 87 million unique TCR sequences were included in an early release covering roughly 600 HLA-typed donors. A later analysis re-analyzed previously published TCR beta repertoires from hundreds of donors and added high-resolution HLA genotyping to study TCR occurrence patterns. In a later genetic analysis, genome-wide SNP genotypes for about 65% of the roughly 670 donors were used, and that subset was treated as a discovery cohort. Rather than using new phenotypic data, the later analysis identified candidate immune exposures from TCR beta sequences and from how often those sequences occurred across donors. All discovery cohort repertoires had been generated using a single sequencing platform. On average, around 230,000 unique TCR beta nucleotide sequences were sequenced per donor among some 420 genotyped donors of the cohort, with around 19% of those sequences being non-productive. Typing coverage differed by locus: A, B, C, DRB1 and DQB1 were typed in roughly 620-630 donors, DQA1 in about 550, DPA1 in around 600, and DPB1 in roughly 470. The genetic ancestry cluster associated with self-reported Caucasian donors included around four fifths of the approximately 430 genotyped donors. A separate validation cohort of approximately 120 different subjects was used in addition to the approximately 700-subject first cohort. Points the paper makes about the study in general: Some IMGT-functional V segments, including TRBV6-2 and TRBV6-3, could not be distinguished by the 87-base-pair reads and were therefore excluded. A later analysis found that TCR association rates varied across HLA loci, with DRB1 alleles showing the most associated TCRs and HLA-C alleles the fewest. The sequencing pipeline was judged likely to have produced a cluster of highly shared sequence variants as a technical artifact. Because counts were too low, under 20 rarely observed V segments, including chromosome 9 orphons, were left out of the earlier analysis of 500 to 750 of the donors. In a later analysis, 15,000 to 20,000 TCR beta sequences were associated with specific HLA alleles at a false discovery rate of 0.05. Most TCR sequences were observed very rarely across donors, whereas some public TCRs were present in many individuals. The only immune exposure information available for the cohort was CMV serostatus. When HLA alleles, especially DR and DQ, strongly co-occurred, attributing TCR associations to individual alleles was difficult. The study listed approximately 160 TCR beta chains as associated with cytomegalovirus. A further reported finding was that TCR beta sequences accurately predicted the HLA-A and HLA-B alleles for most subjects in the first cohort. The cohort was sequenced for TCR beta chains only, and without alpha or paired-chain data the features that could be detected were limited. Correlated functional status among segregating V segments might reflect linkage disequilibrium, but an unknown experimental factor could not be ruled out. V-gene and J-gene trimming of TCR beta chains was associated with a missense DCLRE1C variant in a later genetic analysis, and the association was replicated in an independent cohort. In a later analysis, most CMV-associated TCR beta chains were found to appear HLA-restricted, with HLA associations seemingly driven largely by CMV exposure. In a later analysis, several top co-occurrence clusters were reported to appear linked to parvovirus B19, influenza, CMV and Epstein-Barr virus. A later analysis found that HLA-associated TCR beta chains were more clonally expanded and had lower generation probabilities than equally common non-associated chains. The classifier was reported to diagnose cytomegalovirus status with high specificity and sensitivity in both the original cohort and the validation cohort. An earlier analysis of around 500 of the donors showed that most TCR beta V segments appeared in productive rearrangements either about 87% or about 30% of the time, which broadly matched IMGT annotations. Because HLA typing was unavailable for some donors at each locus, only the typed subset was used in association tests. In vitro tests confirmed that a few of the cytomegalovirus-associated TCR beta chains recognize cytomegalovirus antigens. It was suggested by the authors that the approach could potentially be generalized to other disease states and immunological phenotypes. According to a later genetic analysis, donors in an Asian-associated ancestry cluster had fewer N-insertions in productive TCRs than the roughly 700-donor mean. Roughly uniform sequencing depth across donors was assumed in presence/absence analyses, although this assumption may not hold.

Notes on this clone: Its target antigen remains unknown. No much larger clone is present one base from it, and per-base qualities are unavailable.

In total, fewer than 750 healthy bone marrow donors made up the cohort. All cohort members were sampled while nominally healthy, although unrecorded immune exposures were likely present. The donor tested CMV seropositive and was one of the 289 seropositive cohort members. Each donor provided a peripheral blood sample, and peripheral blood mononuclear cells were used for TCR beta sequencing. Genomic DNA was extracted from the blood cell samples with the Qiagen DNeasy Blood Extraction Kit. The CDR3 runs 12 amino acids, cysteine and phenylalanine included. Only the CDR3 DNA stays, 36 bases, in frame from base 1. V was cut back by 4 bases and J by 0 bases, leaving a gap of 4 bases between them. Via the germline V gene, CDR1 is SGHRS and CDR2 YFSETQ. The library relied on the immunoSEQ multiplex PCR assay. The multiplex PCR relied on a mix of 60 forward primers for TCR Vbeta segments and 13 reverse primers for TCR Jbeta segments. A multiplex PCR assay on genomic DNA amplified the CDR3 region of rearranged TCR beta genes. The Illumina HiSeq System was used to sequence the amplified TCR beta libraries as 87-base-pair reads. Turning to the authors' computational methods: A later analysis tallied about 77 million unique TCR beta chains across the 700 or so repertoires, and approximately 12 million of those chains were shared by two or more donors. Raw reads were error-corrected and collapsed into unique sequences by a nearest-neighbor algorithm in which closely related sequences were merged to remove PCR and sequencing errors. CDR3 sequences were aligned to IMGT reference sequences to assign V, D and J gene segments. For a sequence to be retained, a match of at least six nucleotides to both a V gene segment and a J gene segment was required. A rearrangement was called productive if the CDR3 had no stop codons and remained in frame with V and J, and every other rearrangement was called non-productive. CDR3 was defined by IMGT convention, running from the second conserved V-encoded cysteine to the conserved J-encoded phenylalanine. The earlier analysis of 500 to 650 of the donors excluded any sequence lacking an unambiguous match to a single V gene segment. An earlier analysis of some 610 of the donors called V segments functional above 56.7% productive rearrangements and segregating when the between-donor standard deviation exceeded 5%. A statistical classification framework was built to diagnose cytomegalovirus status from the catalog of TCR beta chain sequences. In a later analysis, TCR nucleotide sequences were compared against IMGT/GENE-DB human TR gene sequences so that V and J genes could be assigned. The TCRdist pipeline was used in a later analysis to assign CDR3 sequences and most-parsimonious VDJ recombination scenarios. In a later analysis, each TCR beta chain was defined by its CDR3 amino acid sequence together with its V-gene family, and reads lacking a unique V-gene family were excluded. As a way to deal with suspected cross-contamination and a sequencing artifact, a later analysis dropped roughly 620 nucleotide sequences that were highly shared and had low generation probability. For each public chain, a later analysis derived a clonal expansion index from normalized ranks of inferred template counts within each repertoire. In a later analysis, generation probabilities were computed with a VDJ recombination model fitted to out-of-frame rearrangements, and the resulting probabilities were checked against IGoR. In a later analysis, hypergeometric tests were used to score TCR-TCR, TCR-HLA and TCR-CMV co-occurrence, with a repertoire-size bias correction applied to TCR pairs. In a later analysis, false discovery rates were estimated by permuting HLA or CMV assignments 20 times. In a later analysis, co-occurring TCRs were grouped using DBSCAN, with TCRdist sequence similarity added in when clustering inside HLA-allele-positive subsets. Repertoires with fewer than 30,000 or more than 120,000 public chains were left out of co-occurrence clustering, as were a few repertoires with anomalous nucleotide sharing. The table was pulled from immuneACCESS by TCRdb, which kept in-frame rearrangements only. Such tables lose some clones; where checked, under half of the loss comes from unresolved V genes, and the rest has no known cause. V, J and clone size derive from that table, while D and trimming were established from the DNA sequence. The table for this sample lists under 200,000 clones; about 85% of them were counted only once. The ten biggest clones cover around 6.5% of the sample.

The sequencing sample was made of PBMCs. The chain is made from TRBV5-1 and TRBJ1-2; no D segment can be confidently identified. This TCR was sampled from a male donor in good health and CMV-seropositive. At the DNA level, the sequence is TGCGCCAGCAGCCAGACTAACTATGGCTACACCTTC. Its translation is CASSQTNYGYTF.